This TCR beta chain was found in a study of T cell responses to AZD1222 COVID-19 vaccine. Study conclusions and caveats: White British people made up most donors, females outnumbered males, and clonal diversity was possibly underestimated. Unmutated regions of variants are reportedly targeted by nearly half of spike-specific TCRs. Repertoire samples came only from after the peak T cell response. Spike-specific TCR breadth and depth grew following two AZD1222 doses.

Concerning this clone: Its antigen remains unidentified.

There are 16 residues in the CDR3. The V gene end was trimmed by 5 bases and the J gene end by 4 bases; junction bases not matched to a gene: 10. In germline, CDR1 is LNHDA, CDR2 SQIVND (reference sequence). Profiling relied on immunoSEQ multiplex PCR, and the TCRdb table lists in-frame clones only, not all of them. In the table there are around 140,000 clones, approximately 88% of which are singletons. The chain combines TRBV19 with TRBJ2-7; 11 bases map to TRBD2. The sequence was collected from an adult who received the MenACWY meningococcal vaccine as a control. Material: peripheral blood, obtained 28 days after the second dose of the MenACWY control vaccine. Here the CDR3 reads CASSGELTSGGYEQYF. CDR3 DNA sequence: TGTGCCAGTAGTGGCGAACTAACTAGCGGGGGTTACGAGCAGTACTTC.